This paragraph covers one T cell receptor (beta chain) sequence. Its antigen is unknown. Libraries were UMI-labeled 5' RACE TRB cDNA. From its re-call of the 5' RACE reads, TCRdb lists each CDR3 protein once, without DNA. Its listing shows 130,000 to 150,000 distinct CDR3 sequences. This specimen comes from a study of CXCR3-negative and CXCR3-positive naive CD8 T cells. Study-wide results and limits: Comparison of naive cells showed more hydrophobic TRB CDR3s in CXCR3-positive than in CXCR3-negative naive cells.

The germline gives CDR1 LGHDT, CDR2 YNNKEL (reference sequence). This CDR3 spans 16 amino acids. The clonotype was recovered from a human donor in good health. Some clones in this sample may be carry-over from other donors' samples. Material for sequencing was naive CXCR3+ CD8+ T cells from blood. Noted subset: CD45RO-CCR7+CD27+CD95- naive CD8+ T cells expressing CXCR3 (TNR3+). The gene calls are TRBV3-1 and TRBJ2-4; TCRdb picks TRBD1, but there is no DNA to check that call. CDR3 region: CASSQTGYLAKNIQYF.